This T cell receptor beta chain stems from a study of blood T cell repertoires in COVID-19. Turning to the study itself: COVID-19 samples, acute and convalescent, were from the United States, Italy and Spain. PBMCs, B-cell-depleted T cells, or T cells provided the cDNA or gDNA that made up the material.

Clones were read by immunoSEQ multiplex PCR, and TCRdb kept only the in-frame ones, dropping some. The table has about 49,000 clones, roughly 79% seen once. Patients at the Seattle site were enrolled during active infection and followed longitudinally. The CDR3 is 14 residues long. Germline assignment: CDR1 SGHKS and CDR2 YYEKEE (reference sequence). V dropped 2 bases and J dropped 5 bases, with 13 bases sitting between them. The TCR sequence derives from an elderly woman with COVID-19, enrolled during active disease. The chain carries TRBV5-5 and TRBJ2-5; possible D gene TRBD1, 5 bases. The sequenced material came from peripheral blood. This chain's CDR3 is CASSLLYRSETQYF. Here the CDR3 DNA reads TGTGCCAGCAGCTTATTATACAGGTCCGAGACCCAGTACTTC.